A selection of T cell receptor beta chains follows, all from one sample in a study of blood T cell repertoires in COVID-19. The method was immunoSEQ multiplex PCR; TCRdb's version includes in-frame clones alone and lacks a portion of them. The sample lists roughly 240,000 clones, 86% occurring once. What was sequenced was peripheral blood. The origin of the receptors is a man younger than 35 with active or convalescent COVID-19. Each CDR3 is given with its conserved first and last residue. The D gene is left open where the match is weak. Clone sizes are given selectively: once, few, many, or a class where the clone is expanded.

CDR3 DNA	CDR3 protein	V gene	J gene	D gene	clone size	CDR3 length
TGTGCCAGCAGCTTAGTCGACGTTTCGGGCAGGGGCAATCAGCCCCAGCATTTT	CASSLVDVSGRGNQPQHF	TRBV7-9	TRBJ1-5	.	.	18
TGTGCCAGCAGCAGGGACATCGGGACTCAAGACCGTCCCTACGAGCAGTACTTC	CASSRDIGTQDRPYEQYF	TRBV7-9	TRBJ2-7	.	.	18
TGCAGCGTTGATCCTAGCGGGAGACTAGATACGCAGTATTTT	CSVDPSGRLDTQYF	TRBV29-1	TRBJ2-3	TRBD2	.	14
TGCAGTGCTAGTTTCGCGGGGGCCTCCTACGAGCAGTACTTC	CSASFAGASYEQYF	TRBV20-1	TRBJ2-7	.	.	14
TGTGCCAGCTCACCACCTACACGTCATGGCTACACCTTC	CASSPPTRHGYTF	TRBV18	TRBJ1-2	.	.	13
TGTGCCAGCAGCTTGGCCCGGGGGGTTAGTGGCTACACCTTC	CASSLARGVSGYTF	TRBV5-4	TRBJ1-2	.	.	14
TGTGCCAGCGGCGGGGGGTACCCAGATACGCAGTATTTT	CASGGGYPDTQYF	TRBV6-5	TRBJ2-3	TRBD2	.	13
TGTGCCAGCACCCTCACCTCCGGGAGCCGAGAGACCCAGTACTTC	CASTLTSGSRETQYF	TRBV6-5	TRBJ2-5	.	few	15
TGTGCCACCAGTGATCCCCACCGACTAGCTTCCAATGAGCAGTTCTTC	CATSDPHRLASNEQFF	TRBV24-1	TRBJ2-1	TRBD2	.	16
TGCGCCAGCAGCCTATCTTCGGCGGAAGACAATGAGCAGTTCTTC	CASSLSSAEDNEQFF	TRBV5-1	TRBJ2-1	.	.	15
TGCGCCAGCAGCCCCGGGGACGAGCAGTACTTC	CASSPGDEQYF	TRBV5-1	TRBJ2-7	.	.	11
TGTGCCAGCTCACCACCAACCGGGGGACAGAATGAAAAACTGTTTTTT	CASSPPTGGQNEKLFF	TRBV18	TRBJ1-4	TRBD1	.	16
TGCGCCAGCCGCGCCGGGTCCGGGGATACGCAGTATTTT	CASRAGSGDTQYF	TRBV10-2	TRBJ2-3	.	.	13
TGTGCCATCAGTAAGGGGAACGAAGAGACCCAGTACTTC	CAISKGNEETQYF	TRBV10-3	TRBJ2-5	.	few	13
TGTGCCAGCAGCCCTACTATGGAGACCGGGGCCAACGTCCTGACTTTC	CASSPTMETGANVLTF	TRBV7-2	TRBJ2-6	.	.	16
TGTGCCAGCAGCCGAGACGGGGGGACAACAGAAGCTTTCTTT	CASSRDGGTTEAFF	TRBV7-3	TRBJ1-1	.	.	14
TGTGCCAGCAGTTACGCTGGACAGGGAAATTCACCCCTCCACTTT	CASSYAGQGNSPLHF	TRBV6-6	TRBJ1-6	TRBD1	.	15
TGTGCCTGGAGTTCTCCAGGGGGGAACTATGGCTACACCTTC	CAWSSPGGNYGYTF	TRBV30	TRBJ1-2	TRBD1	.	14
TGTGCCACCAGGTCAGGGTTAGGGCAAGAGACCCAGTACTTC	CATRSGLGQETQYF	TRBV24-1	TRBJ2-5	.	.	14
TGTGCCAGTAGTATATCGGGGTCCACCGGGGAGCTGTTTTTT	CASSISGSTGELFF	TRBV19	TRBJ2-2	.	.	14
TGCGCCAGCAGCTTGGACGGGACAATGGAGAATGAGCAGTTCTTC	CASSLDGTMENEQFF	TRBV5-1	TRBJ2-1	.	.	15
TGTGCCAGTAGTATAGAGTTCGCGGCGGCAGGACTAACCTACGAGCAGTACTTC	CASSIEFAAAGLTYEQYF	TRBV19	TRBJ2-7	.	.	18
TGTGCCACCAGCAGACTATTCAGGGAAGACTACTATGGCTACACCTTC	CATSRLFREDYYGYTF	TRBV15	TRBJ1-2	.	.	16
TGTGCCAGCAGCTCTTTAAGAGAAAACTACGAGCAGTACTTC	CASSSLRENYEQYF	TRBV7-9	TRBJ2-7	.	.	14
TGTGCCAGCAGCTTAAGGGGTGGAAGCTCCTACAATGAGCAGTTCTTC	CASSLRGGSSYNEQFF	TRBV7-9	TRBJ2-1	.	.	16
TGTGCCAGCAGCGTGCGTTTCAAGCCAGGCTCCTTC	CASSVRFKPGSF	TRBV6-5	TRBJ1-2	.	.	12
TGCGCCAGCAGCGTAACAGGGGGCACTACGAACACCGGGGAGCTGTTTTTT	CASSVTGGTTNTGELFF	TRBV5-1	TRBJ2-2	TRBD1	.	17
TGTGCCAGCAGCTTAGTTATAGCTGCGAACACCGGGGAGCTGTTTTTT	CASSLVIAANTGELFF	TRBV7-6	TRBJ2-2	.	.	16
TGTGCCAGCAGCTCCGGGACAGGGGACTACGAGCAGTACTTC	CASSSGTGDYEQYF	TRBV7-9	TRBJ2-7	TRBD1	few	14
TGTGCCAGCAGCCCCCGTGCAGGGAATGAAAAACTGTTTTTT	CASSPRAGNEKLFF	TRBV4-2	TRBJ1-4	.	.	14
TGTGCCAGCAGTGAATCTAGCTTCGCTCTTAATGAGCAGTTCTTC	CASSESSFALNEQFF	TRBV25-1	TRBJ2-1	.	.	15
TGCGCCAGCAGCCGGGGGAGACTAGCGGGGGGCTCCTACGAGCAGTACTTC	CASSRGRLAGGSYEQYF	TRBV4-3	TRBJ2-7	TRBD2	.	17
TGTGCCAGCAGAACAGGGGGCGGGCAGCCCCAGCATTTT	CASRTGGGQPQHF	TRBV6-5	TRBJ1-5	TRBD1	.	13
TGTGCCAGCAGGCTGGGACATCCCGACGGTGGCTACACCTTC	CASRLGHPDGGYTF	TRBV28	TRBJ1-2	.	.	14
TGTGCCAGCAGCTTAGAGACTAGCTACAATGAGCAGTTCTTC	CASSLETSYNEQFF	TRBV11-2	TRBJ2-1	.	.	14
TGTGCCAGCACTCGGGCAGGGAACAATGAGCAGTTCTTC	CASTRAGNNEQFF	TRBV6-5	TRBJ2-1	.	.	13
TGTGCCAGCAGCCCAACCGATGGCGGAGACGAGCAGTACTTC	CASSPTDGGDEQYF	TRBV5-8	TRBJ2-7	.	.	14
TGTGCCAGCAGTATGCAGGGAGGCGGCACTGAAGCTTTCTTT	CASSMQGGGTEAFF	TRBV6-2/TRBV6-3	TRBJ1-1	.	.	14
TGTGCCAGCAGCAGGGGGAGCGGGGTGGCGTCCGAGCAGTACTTC	CASSRGSGVASEQYF	TRBV5-4	TRBJ2-7	.	.	15
TGTGCCAGCAGCTCCGAACCGGGACTAGCAAGCAATGAGCAGTTCTTC	CASSSEPGLASNEQFF	TRBV7-3	TRBJ2-1	TRBD2	.	16
TGTGCCAGCAGCTTAACCGCTTGGGCAGGGAAAAACATTCAGTACTTC	CASSLTAWAGKNIQYF	TRBV11-2	TRBJ2-4	.	.	16
TGTGCCAGCAGCGACGGACAGGGGGACGGCTACACCTTC	CASSDGQGDGYTF	TRBV3-1/TRBV3-2	TRBJ1-2	TRBD1	.	13
TGTGCCAGCAGCTTAGAGGGGACTAGCGGTTACAATGAGCAGTTCTTC	CASSLEGTSGYNEQFF	TRBV7-2	TRBJ2-1	TRBD2	.	16
TGTGCCATCAGCCCGACAGGGGGTCAGCCCCAGCATTTT	CAISPTGGQPQHF	TRBV10-3	TRBJ1-5	TRBD1	.	13